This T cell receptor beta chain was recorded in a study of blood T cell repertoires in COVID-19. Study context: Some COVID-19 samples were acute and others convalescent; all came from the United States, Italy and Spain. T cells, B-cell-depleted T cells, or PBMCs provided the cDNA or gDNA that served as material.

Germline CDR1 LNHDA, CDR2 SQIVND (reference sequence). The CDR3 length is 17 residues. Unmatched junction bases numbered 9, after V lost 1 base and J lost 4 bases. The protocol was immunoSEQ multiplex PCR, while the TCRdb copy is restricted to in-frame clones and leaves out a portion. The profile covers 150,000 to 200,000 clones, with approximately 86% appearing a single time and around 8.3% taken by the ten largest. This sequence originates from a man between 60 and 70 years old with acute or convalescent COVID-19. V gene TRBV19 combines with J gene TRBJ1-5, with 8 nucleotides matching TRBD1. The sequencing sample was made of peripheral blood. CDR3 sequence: CASSIGRGDRPNQPQHF. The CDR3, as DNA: TGTGCCAGTAGTATAGGCAGAGGGGACAGGCCAAATCAGCCCCAGCATTTT. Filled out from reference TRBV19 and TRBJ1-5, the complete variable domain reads DGGITQSPKYLFRKEGQNVTLSCEQNLNHDAMYWYRQDPGQGLRLIYYSQIVNDFQKGDIAEGYSVSREKKESFPLTVTSAQKNPTAFYLCASSIGRGDRPNQPQHFGDGTRLSIL.